This T cell receptor (beta chain) was obtained from a study of blood T cells in healthy people across ages. The authors ran a second PCR of roughly 6 to 12 cycles using a sample-barcoded 5' primer and a J-beta primer mix. MiXCR, applied by TCRdb to the 5' RACE reads, yields one record per CDR3 protein. The table includes over 1,500,000 distinct CDR3 sequences, roughly 49% detected once. Approximately 9.6 milliliters of peripheral blood were drawn from each donor into EDTA-treated tubes. Study-wide findings and caveats: Estimated diversity, derived from one million T cells, was regarded as an underestimate.

About this clonotype: Its cognate antigen is unknown.

Germline V lookup: CDR1 LGHNA, CDR2 YSLEER. The length of the CDR3 is 17 residues. Germline trimming cut 4 bases from V and 1 base from J; bases unmatched to any gene: 10. The sequenced sample was blood. V and J are TRBV4-3 and TRBJ2-1; 7 bases align to TRBD1. This TCR derives from a woman aged 40 to 50 in good health. The DNA for the CDR3 is TGCGCCAGCAGCCCAATACAGGGGACGGAATCCTACAATGAGCAGTTCTTC. Encoded protein: CASSPIQGTESYNEQFF.